Described below is a single T cell receptor beta chain sequence and its context. Germline V gene sequence: CDR1 SNHLY, CDR2 FYNNEI. Trimming at V came to 2 bases and at J to 5 bases, leaving 5 bases not matched to a gene. The CDR3 totals 15 residues. This record belongs to a study of cytomegalovirus exposure and HLA in healthy donors. Primers included in the PCR were 60 Vbeta and 13 Jbeta primers. Using immunoSEQ multiplex PCR, the repertoire was profiled, and TCRdb retains in-frame clones only, with some absent. The data show about 180,000 clones, about four fifths seen once. The sequencing input was PBMCs. The chain carries TRBV2 and TRBJ2-5; TRBD1 agrees at 10 bases. This receptor was taken from a woman in her thirties in good health and CMV-seronegative. CDR3 sequence: CASSELTGGEETQYF. The CDR3 coding sequence is TGTGCCAGCAGTGAACTGACAGGGGGCGAGGAGACCCAGTACTTC. The whole variable domain, remainder taken from reference TRBV2 and TRBJ2-5, is EPEVTQTPSHQVTQMGQEVILRCVPISNHLYFYWYRQILGQKVEFLVSFYNNEISEKSEIFDDQFSVERPDGSNFTLKIRSTKLEDSAMYFCASSELTGGEETQYFGPGTRLLVL.